This paragraph covers one T cell receptor (beta chain) sequence. As yet, its antigen is unknown. The sample originates from a study of CD8+CD57+ T cells in acquired aplastic anemia. Findings and caveats of the study: It was found that 25 to 35 CD8+ CDR3 sequences were shared between patients and controls.

Profiles of TCR beta VDJ and CDR3 were generated from a genomic DNA template. TCRdb ran MiXCR on the reads and lists one entry per CDR3 protein. Altogether a few hundred thousand distinct CDR3 sequences are present, less than 85% being singletons, with the ten largest covering about 41%. Patients who underwent sequencing had shown CD8+CD57+ cell expansion by flow cytometry. This CDR3 is 16 amino acids long. V shed 0 bases and J shed 11 bases, with 22 bases lying between them. Looked up from germline, CDR1 is SGHVS and CDR2 is FQNEAQ. Input material: sorted CD4+, CD8+, or CD8+CD57+ T cells (not recorded which) from PBMCs. This receptor was taken from a human donor with aplastic anemia. The J gene is TRBJ1-2, the V gene TRBV7-8; unclear D gene. CDR3 sequence (DNA): TGTGCCAGCAGCTTAGCGGGAGGTGCCTATACCCAGTATTACACCTTC. Its protein product is CASSLAGGAYTQYYTF.